These 26 T cell receptor beta chains share one sample of origin, sequenced in a study of T cells in women clearing cervical HPV infection. Only in-frame clones appear in the TCRdb table, and some are missing; sequencing was by immunoSEQ multiplex PCR. The sample table includes roughly 19,000 clones. The sequencing input was blood buffy coat. Every receptor here comes from a woman aged 18 to 75 with a cervical HPV16 infection that either progressed to CIN3+ or cleared (not recorded which).

In regard to this clone: The CDR3 end lies 3 residues beyond the end of the read and is filled in from the germline J gene. The V gene is TRBV6-2 or TRBV6-3, the J gene TRBJ1-5, with a possible D match to TRBD1 (5 bases). Trimming pared 6 bases from V and 2 bases from J, leaving 14 bases between. Germline-derived CDR1 and CDR2 are MNHEY and SVGEGT. The CDR3 consists of 15 residues. CDR3: CASRRFGGGNQPQHF. Partial CDR3 DNA: TGTGCCAGCAGGCGGTTTGGGGGGGGCAATCAGCCC.

For this clone: The missing CDR3 end, 3 residues past where the read stops, is filled in from the germline J gene. The genes are TRBV27 and TRBJ2-3; the match to TRBD2 covers 8 bases. In germline, CDR1 is MNHEY, CDR2 SMNVEV (reference sequence). The CDR3 contains 13 residues. V lost 6 bases, J lost 7 bases, and 6 bases stayed unmatched. CDR3 DNA (partial): TGTGCCAGCAGCGAGCGGGAGTTGCATACG. Translated: CASSERELHT. The complete CDR3 protein is CASSERELHTQYF.

With regard to this clone: The DNA ends 3 residues before the CDR3 does, and the rest of the CDR3 is filled in from the germline J gene. The chain links TRBV19 to TRBJ2-1, with 11 positions matching TRBD2. J gave up 4 bases and V 6 bases, and 5 bases lay outside the gene matches. Germline CDR1 and CDR2: LNHDA and SQIVND (reference sequence). The CDR3 runs 15 residues. This chain's CDR3 is CASSLTSGRYNEQFF. The covered CDR3 bases are TGTGCCAGTAGCTTAACTAGCGGGAGATACAATGAG. The variable domain in full, completed from reference TRBV19 and TRBJ2-1, reads DGGITQSPKYLFRKEGQNVTLSCEQNLNHDAMYWYRQDPGQGLRLIYYSQIVNDFQKGDIAEGYSVSREKKESFPLTVTSAQKNPTAFYLCASSLTSGRYNEQFFGPGTRLTVL.

To note about this clone: The CDR3 end lies 3 residues beyond the end of the read and is filled in from the germline J gene. The chain uses TRBV10-1 and TRBJ2-3; 12 bases line up with TRBD2. The CDR3 is 15 residues long. Germline V gene data show CDR1 as WNHNN and CDR2 as SYGVQD (reference sequence). CDR3 DNA, as far as it was read: TGCGCCAGCATTCCGACTAGCGGGAGATTGGAGACG. This encodes CASIPTSGRLET. The whole CDR3 sequence reads CASIPTSGRLETQYF.

As concerns this clone: The observed sequence ends 3 residues before the CDR3 terminus, with the missing tail filled in from the germline J gene. The chain joins TRBV19 to TRBJ2-3; D ambiguous. The CDR3 spans 17 residues. Germline V gene lookup returns CDR1 LNHDA and CDR2 SQIVND (reference sequence). Trimming took 1 base from V and 5 from J, leaving 19 bases between them. Here the CDR3 reads CASSIGRTAAARDTQYF. CDR3 bases read: TGTGCCAGTAGTATAGGCCGTACGGCGGCAGCACGAGATACG.

Concerning this clone itself: The CDR3 goes on 3 residues after the read ends, and that part is filled in from the germline J gene. The V call is TRBV19, the J call TRBJ1-5; 7 bases fit TRBD1. Germline V CDR1 and CDR2: LNHDA, SQIVND (reference sequence). The trim removed 6 bases at V and 7 bases at J, leaving 9 bases unmatched. The CDR3 has 14 amino acids. The CDR3 sequence: CASSQQGTWQPQHF. CDR3 bases read: TGTGCCAGTAGCCAACAGGGGACATGGCAGCCC.

Of note for this clone: Read sequence stops 3 residues before the CDR3 end, and the germline J gene provides the missing end. The V gene is TRBV7-6, the J gene TRBJ1-5; D perhaps matches TRBD1 (5 bases). This CDR3 contains 15 residues. Germline V gives CDR1 SGHVS, CDR2 FNYEAQ. V dropped 2 bases and J dropped 5 bases, with 13 bases sitting between them. CDR3 amino acids: CASSLKGTGDQPQHF. The CDR3 DNA, read in part, is TGTGCCAGCAGCTTAAAAGGGACGGGGGATCAGCCC. Looking up the rest from reference TRBV7-6 and TRBJ1-5 gives the full variable domain: GAGVSQSPRYKVTKRGQDVALRCDPISGHVSLYWYRQALGQGPEFLTYFNYEAQQDKSGLPNDRFSAERPEGSISTLTIQRTEQRDSAMYRCASSLKGTGDQPQHFGDGTRLSIL.

With regard to this clone: The read halts 3 residues ahead of the CDR3 end, with the missing end drawn from the germline J gene. The chain carries TRBV10-1 and TRBJ1-2, with a tentative D call TRBD1 (5 bases). The CDR3 length is 16 residues. Germline V gene sequence: CDR1 WNHNN, CDR2 SYGVQD (reference sequence). V lost 7 bases and J lost 3, with 21 bases in between. The CDR3 reads CASNKPGGETYYGYTF. Incomplete CDR3 DNA: TGCGCCAGCAATAAACCCGGGGGGGAGACTTACTATGGC.

Regarding this clone: Read data end 3 residues before the CDR3 end; the end is taken from the germline J gene. The chain employs TRBV19 and TRBJ2-3; 8 nucleotides agree with TRBD1. The length of the CDR3 is 15 residues. Germline values: CDR1 LNHDA, CDR2 SQIVND (reference sequence). CDR3 protein: CASSTGTGGGQPQYF. The DNA read from the CDR3 is TGTGCCAGTAGTACCGGAACAGGGGGAGGTCAGCCG.

For this clone: The DNA ends 3 residues before the CDR3 does, and the rest of the CDR3 is filled in from the germline J gene. The chain combines TRBV7-6 with TRBJ1-4, with TRBD1 matching 7 bases. This CDR3 is 15 amino acids long. Germline CDR1 is SGHVS and CDR2 is FNYEAQ. The covered CDR3 bases are TGTGCCAGCAGCCCTCAGGGACAGAATAATTCACCA. Translating gives CASSPQGQNNSP. In full, the CDR3 reads CASSPQGQNNSPLFF.

The part of the CDR3 DNA that was read is TGTGCCAGCAGCCTTACATTCCAGGGGGCGAGAGGC. Amino acid sequence: CASSLTFQGARG. The full CDR3 reads CASSLTFQGARGYTF. The rearrangement joins TRBV7-2 to TRBJ1-2, with 8 positions matching TRBD1. The CDR3 end is not reached by the read, which stops 3 residues before it; the germline J gene fills it in. Germline CDR1 is SGHTA and CDR2 is FQGNSA. The CDR3 sequence is 15 residues long.

About this clone: The CDR3 end lies 3 residues beyond the end of the read and is filled in from the germline J gene. The chain links TRBV7-2 to TRBJ1-2; 7 nucleotides line up with TRBD1. The CDR3 runs to 15 residues. V lost 6 bases, J lost 3 bases, and 10 bases stayed unmatched. From germline, CDR1 is SGHTA and CDR2 FQGNSA. The DNA read from the CDR3 is TGTGCCAGCAGTCCTACAGGGGTTGCGGACTATGGC. It specifies CASSPTGVADYG. The whole CDR3 region reads CASSPTGVADYGYTF.

About this clone itself: The read ends 3 residues early relative to the CDR3; the germline J gene fills the gap. This sequence joins TRBV7-3 and TRBJ2-2; 14 bases fit TRBD2. CDR1 and CDR2 from the germline V gene are SGHTA and FQGTGA. The CDR3 consists of 16 residues. V trimming: 2 bases; J trimming: 8 bases; junction bases outside the gene matches: 4. The CDR3 DNA, read in part, is TGTGCCAGCAGCTTATGGGGACTAGCGGGAGCTGGGGAG. Translation gives CASSLWGLAGAGE. The complete CDR3 reads CASSLWGLAGAGELFF.

Notes on this clone: The read is 3 residues too short to cover the CDR3 end, so that end is filled in from the germline J gene. The rearrangement uses TRBV5-1 and TRBJ2-1; 8 nucleotides agree with TRBD1. This CDR3 region has 16 residues. Losses at the gene ends were 2 bases for V and 1 base for J; bases not matched to a gene: 5. The V gene's germline CDR1 is SGHRS and CDR2 YFSETQ. CDR3 bases read: TGCGCCAGCAGCTTTGGAACAGGGGGGTCCTACAATGAG. As protein: CASSFGTGGSYNE. The whole CDR3 sequence is CASSFGTGGSYNEQFF. The variable domain in full, with the rest retrieved from reference TRBV5-1 and TRBJ2-1, is KAGVTQTPRYLIKTRGQQVTLSCSPISGHRSVSWYQQTPGQGLQFLFEYFSETQRNKGNFPGRFSGRQFSNSRSEMNVSTLELGDSALYLCASSFGTGGSYNEQFFGPGTRLTVL.

Turning to this clone: The read terminates 3 residues ahead of where the CDR3 ends, so the germline J gene completes it. V is TRBV19 and J is TRBJ2-1, with 9 bases that match TRBD2. The ends lost 4 bases at V and 2 bases at J; junction bases unmatched: 3. Germline CDR1 is LNHDA and CDR2 is SQIVND (reference sequence). This CDR3 has 15 amino acids. CDR3 loop: CASSTSSGAYNEQFF. Incomplete CDR3 DNA: TGTGCCAGTAGTACCTCTAGCGGGGCCTACAATGAG.

CDR3 sequence: CASSFNTGQETQYF. CDR3 bases read: TGTGCCAGCAGCTTTAACACAGGGCAAGAGACG. The gene calls are TRBV7-2 and TRBJ2-3, with D tentatively TRBD1 (6 bases). The sequenced fragment ends 3 residues before the CDR3 boundary, so the rest is inferred from the germline J gene. This CDR3 has 14 residues. Germline-derived CDR1 and CDR2 are SGHTA and FQGNSA.

As concerns this clone: The missing CDR3 end, 3 residues past where the read stops, is filled in from the germline J gene. The J gene is TRBJ2-3, the V gene TRBV6-2 or TRBV6-3, with D unclear. Per germline, CDR1 MNHEY and CDR2 SVGEGT. The CDR3 sequence is 13 residues long. The CDR3 loop is CASSYSIEQPQYF. The part of the CDR3 DNA that was read is TGTGCCAGCAGTTACTCGATAGAACAGCCG.

On this clone itself: The DNA ends 3 residues before the CDR3 does, and the rest of the CDR3 is filled in from the germline J gene. The V call is TRBV7-2, the J call TRBJ1-5, with 7 positions matching TRBD1. The length of the CDR3 is 14 residues. V lost 3 bases to trimming and J lost 7 bases; unmatched junction nucleotides: 6. The germline gives CDR1 SGHTA, CDR2 FQGNSA. Here the CDR3 reads CASSFRQGSQPQHF. The CDR3 bases that were read are TGTGCCAGCAGCTTCCGACAGGGTAGCCAGCCC.

For this clone: The read falls 3 residues short of the CDR3 end, and the missing part is taken from the germline J gene. The rearrangement links TRBV6-2 or TRBV6-3 to TRBJ1-1; D possibly corresponds to TRBD1 (5 bases). Per the germline V gene, CDR1 is MNHEY and CDR2 is SVGEGT. The CDR3 runs to 13 residues. CDR3 bases read: TGTGCCAGCAGGTCCCATGCGGGGACCGAA. Its protein is CASRSHAGTE. The whole CDR3 sequence reads CASRSHAGTEAFF.

As for this clone: The read halts 3 residues ahead of the CDR3 end, with the missing end drawn from the germline J gene. J is TRBJ2-3 and V is TRBV5-1; 8 bases map to TRBD1. The CDR3 has 15 amino acids. CDR1 and CDR2 from the germline V gene are SGHRS and YFSETQ. The part of the CDR3 DNA that was read is TGCGCCAGCAGCGGCGGACAGGGTCGCCAAGAGACG. Translated, it gives CASSGGQGRQET. The entire CDR3 is CASSGGQGRQETQYF.

Remarks on this clone: The read ends 3 residues shy of where the CDR3 ends; the end is completed using the germline J gene. V gene TRBV6-4 combines with J gene TRBJ1-5; D is undetermined. Germline CDR1 MRHNA, CDR2 SNTAGT. The CDR3 spans 15 residues. Trimming pared 2 bases from V and 0 bases from J, leaving 8 bases between. CDR3 DNA (partial): TGTGCCAGCAGTGACAGCGCTTATAGCAATCAGCCC. Its protein product is CASSDSAYSNQP. The whole CDR3 protein is CASSDSAYSNQPQHF.

To note about this clone: The read terminates 3 residues before the CDR3 end, so the remaining end is supplied by the germline J gene. The genes are TRBV29-1 and TRBJ2-4; TRBD1 aligns across 8 bases. With V trimmed by 5 bases and J by 5 bases, 14 bases remained unmatched. The CDR3 is 16 amino acids. Germline V gene sequence: CDR1 SQVTM, CDR2 ANQGSEA. CDR3: CSVKPGGADPQNIQYF. Partial CDR3 DNA: TGCAGCGTTAAGCCAGGGGGCGCGGATCCGCAAAACATT. Full variable domain (remainder filled in from reference TRBV29-1 and TRBJ2-4): SAVISQKPSRDICQRGTSLTIQCQVDSQVTMMFWYRQQPGQSLTLIATANQGSEATYESGFVIDKFPISRPNLTFSTLTVSNMSPEDSSIYLCSVKPGGADPQNIQYFGAGTRLSVL.

Turning to this clone: The read terminates 3 residues before the CDR3 end, so the remaining end is supplied by the germline J gene. The chain links TRBV20-1 to TRBJ2-1; 8 nucleotides line up with TRBD2. The germline V gene has CDR1 DFQATT and CDR2 SNEGSKA (reference sequence). CDR3 size: 14 residues. The V gene end was trimmed by 5 bases and the J gene end by 7 bases; junction bases not matched to a gene: 10. CDR3 in amino acids: CSAPRTSKVNEQFF. Incomplete CDR3 DNA: TGCAGTGCTCCCCGGACTAGCAAGGTTAATGAG.

As for this clone: The CDR3 goes on 3 residues after the read ends, and that part is filled in from the germline J gene. The chain uses TRBV7-6 and TRBJ2-7; D is uncertain. Trimming shortened V by 1 base and J by 2 bases, and 9 bases separated the two germline ends. The CDR3 has 14 amino acids. Germline assignment: CDR1 SGHVS and CDR2 FNYEAQ. The CDR3 sequence is CASSLGAGPYEQYF. Partial CDR3 DNA: TGTGCCAGCAGCTTAGGGGCAGGCCCCTACGAG. The variable domain in full, with the rest retrieved from reference TRBV7-6 and TRBJ2-7, is GAGVSQSPRYKVTKRGQDVALRCDPISGHVSLYWYRQALGQGPEFLTYFNYEAQQDKSGLPNDRFSAERPEGSISTLTIQRTEQRDSAMYRCASSLGAGPYEQYFGPGTRLTVT.

About this clone: The read terminates 3 residues before the CDR3 end, so the remaining end is supplied by the germline J gene. The chain has TRBV19 and TRBJ2-1; D gene uncertain. The germline V gene encodes CDR1 LNHDA and CDR2 SQIVND (reference sequence). This CDR3 region has 16 residues. Trimming removed 4 bases from V and 8 bases from J, with 21 bases in between. Incomplete CDR3 DNA: TGTGCCAGTAGTACGAGGCGGCTCTCCGTTGGCGATGAG. Residues: CASSTRRLSVGDE. The entire CDR3 protein reads CASSTRRLSVGDEQFF.

The CDR3 sequence: CASSLGQVQETQYF. The CDR3 bases that were read are TGTGCCAGCAGCTTGGGACAGGTACAAGAGACC. The J gene is TRBJ2-5, the V gene TRBV5-4, with D perhaps TRBD1 (6 bases). The CDR3 end falls 3 residues outside the read, so it is completed with the germline J gene. The V gene's germline CDR1 is SGHNT and CDR2 YYREEE (reference sequence). The CDR3 consists of 14 residues. Trimming cost V 0 bases and J 2 bases, with 8 bases left between them.